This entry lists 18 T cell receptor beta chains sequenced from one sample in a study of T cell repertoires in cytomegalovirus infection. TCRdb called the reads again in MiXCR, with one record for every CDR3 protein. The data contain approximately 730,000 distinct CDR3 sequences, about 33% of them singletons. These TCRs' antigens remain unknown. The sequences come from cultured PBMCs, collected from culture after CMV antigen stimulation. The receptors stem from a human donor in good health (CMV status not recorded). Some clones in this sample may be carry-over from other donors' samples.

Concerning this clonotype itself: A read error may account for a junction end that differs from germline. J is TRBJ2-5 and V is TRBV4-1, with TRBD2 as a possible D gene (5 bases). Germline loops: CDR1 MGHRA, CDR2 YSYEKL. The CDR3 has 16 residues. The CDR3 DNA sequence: TGTGCCAGCAGCCAAGAAGATTTCGCGGGTGGGGAGACCCAGTACTTC. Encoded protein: CASSQEDFAGGETQYF.

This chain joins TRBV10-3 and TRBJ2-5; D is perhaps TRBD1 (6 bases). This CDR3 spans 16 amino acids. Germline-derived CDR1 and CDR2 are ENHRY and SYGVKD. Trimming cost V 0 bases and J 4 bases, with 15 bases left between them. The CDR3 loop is CAISESRTEDGETQYF. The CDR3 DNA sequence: TGTGCCATCAGTGAGTCTAGGACAGAAGACGGAGAGACCCAGTACTTC.

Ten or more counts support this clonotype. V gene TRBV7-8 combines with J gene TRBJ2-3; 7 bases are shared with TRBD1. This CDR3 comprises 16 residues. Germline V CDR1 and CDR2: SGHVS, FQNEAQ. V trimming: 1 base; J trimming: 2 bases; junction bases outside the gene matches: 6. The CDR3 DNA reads TGTGCCAGCAGCTTAGTAGGGGGCCTCTCCACAGATACGCAGTATTTT. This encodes CASSLVGGLSTDTQYF.

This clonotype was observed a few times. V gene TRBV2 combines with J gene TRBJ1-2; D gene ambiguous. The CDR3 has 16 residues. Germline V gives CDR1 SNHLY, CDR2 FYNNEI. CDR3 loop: CATLSLLLGNNYGYTF. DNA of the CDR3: TGTGCGACCCTATCTCTCCTCCTCGGGAATAACTATGGCTACACCTTC. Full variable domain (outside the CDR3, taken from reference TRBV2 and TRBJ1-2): EPEVTQTPSHQVTQMGQEVILRCVPISNHLYFYWYRQILGQKVEFLVSFYNNEISEKSEIFDDQFSVERPDGSNFTLKIRSTKLEDSAMYFCATLSLLLGNNYGYTFGSGTRLTVV.

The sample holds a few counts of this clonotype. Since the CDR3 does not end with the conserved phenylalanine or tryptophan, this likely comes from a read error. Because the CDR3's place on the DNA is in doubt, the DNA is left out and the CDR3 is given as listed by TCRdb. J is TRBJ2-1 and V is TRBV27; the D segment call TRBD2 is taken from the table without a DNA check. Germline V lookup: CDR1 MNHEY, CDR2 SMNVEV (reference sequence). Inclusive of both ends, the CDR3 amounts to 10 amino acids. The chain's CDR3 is CATLGDSPKV.

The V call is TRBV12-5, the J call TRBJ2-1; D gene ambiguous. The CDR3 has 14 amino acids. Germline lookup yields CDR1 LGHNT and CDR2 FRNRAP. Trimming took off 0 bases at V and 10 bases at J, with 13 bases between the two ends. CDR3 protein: CASGLVLLGKEQFF. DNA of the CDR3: TGTGCTAGTGGTTTGGTACTACTCGGTAAAGAGCAGTTCTTC. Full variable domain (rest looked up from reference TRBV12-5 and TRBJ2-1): DARVTQTPRHKVTEMGQEVTMRCQPILGHNTVFWYRQTMMQGLELLAYFRNRAPLDDSGMPKDRFSAEMPDATLATLKIQPSEPRDSAVYFCASGLVLLGKEQFFGPGTRLTVL.

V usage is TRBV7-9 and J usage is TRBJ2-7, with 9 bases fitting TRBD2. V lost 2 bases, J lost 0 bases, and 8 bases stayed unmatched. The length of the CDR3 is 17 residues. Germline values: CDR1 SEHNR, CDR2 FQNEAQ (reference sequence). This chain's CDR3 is CASSLPSGARSSYEQYF. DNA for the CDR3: TGTGCCAGCAGCTTACCTAGCGGGGCAAGGAGCTCCTACGAGCAGTACTTC.

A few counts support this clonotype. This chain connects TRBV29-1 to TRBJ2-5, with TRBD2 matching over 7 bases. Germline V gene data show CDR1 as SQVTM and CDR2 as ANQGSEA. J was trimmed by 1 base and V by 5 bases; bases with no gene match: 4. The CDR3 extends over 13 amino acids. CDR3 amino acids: CSVQRGSQETQYF. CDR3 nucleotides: TGCAGCGTTCAGCGGGGTTCCCAAGAGACCCAGTACTTC.

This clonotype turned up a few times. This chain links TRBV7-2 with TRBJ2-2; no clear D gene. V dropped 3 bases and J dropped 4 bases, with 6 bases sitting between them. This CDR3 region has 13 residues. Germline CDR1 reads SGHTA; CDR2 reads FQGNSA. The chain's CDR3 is CASSLGSTGELFF. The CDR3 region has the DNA TGTGCCAGCAGCTTGGGAAGCACCGGGGAGCTGTTTTTT.

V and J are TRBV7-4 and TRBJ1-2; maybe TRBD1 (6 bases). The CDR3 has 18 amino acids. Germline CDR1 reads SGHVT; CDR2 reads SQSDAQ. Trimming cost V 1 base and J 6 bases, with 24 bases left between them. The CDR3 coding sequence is TGTGCCAGCAGCTTAGGTGCCGGGACAATTACAGGGAGCCATGGCTACACCTTC. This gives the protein CASSLGAGTITGSHGYTF.

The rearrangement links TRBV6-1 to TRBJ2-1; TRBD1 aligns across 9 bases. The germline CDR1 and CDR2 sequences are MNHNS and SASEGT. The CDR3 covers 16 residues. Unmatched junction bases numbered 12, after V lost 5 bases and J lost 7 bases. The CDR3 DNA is TGTGCCAGCAGTCCCTCGGGACAGGGTGTAAGGAATGAGCAGTTCTTC. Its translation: CASSPSGQGVRNEQFF.

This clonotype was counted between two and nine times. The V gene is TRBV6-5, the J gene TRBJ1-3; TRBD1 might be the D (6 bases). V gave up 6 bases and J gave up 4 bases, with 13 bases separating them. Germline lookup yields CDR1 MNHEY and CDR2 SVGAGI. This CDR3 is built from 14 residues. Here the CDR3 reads CASSLIGTGNTIYF. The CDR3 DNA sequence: TGTGCCAGCAGCTTAATCGGGACAGGAAACACCATATATTTT.

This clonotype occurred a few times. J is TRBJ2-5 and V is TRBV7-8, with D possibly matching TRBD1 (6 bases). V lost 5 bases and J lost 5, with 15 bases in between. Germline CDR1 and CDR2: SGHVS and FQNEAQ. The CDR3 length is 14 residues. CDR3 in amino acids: CASSPAGVGETQYF. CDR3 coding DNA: TGTGCCAGCAGCCCAGCAGGGGTAGGGGAGACCCAGTACTTC.

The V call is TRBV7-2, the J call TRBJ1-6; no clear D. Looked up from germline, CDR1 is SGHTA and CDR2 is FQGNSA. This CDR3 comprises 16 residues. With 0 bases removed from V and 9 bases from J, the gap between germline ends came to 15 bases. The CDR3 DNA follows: TGTGCCAGCAGCTTAGCGCAGGTGGTTGCGGGTTCACCCCTCCACTTT. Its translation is CASSLAQVVAGSPLHF.

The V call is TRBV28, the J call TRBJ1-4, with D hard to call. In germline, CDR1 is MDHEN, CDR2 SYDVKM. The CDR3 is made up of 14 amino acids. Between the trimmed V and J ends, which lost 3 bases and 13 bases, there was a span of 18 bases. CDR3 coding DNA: TGTGCCAGCAGTTTCGGGGATCTCCGGGAAGTACTGTTTTTT. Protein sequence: CASSFGDLREVLFF.

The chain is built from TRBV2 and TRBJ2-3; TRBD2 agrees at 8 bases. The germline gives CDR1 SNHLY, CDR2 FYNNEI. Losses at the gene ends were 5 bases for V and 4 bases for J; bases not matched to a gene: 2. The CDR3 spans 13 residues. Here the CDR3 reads CASSTGGADTQYF. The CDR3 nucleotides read TGTGCCAGCAGTACGGGAGGGGCAGATACGCAGTATTTT.

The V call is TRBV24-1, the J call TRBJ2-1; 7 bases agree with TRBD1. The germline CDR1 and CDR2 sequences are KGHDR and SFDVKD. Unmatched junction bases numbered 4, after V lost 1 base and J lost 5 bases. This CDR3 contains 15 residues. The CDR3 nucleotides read TGTGCCACCAGTGATTTCTCCGACAGGGACAATGAGCAGTTCTTC. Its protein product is CATSDFSDRDNEQFF.

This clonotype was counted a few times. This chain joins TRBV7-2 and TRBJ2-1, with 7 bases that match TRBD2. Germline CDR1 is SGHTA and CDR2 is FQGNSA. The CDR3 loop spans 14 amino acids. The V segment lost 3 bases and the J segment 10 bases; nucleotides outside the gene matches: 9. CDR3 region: CASSFLRGEGEQFF. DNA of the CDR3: TGTGCCAGCAGCTTTCTCCGGGGGGAGGGGGAGCAGTTCTTC.